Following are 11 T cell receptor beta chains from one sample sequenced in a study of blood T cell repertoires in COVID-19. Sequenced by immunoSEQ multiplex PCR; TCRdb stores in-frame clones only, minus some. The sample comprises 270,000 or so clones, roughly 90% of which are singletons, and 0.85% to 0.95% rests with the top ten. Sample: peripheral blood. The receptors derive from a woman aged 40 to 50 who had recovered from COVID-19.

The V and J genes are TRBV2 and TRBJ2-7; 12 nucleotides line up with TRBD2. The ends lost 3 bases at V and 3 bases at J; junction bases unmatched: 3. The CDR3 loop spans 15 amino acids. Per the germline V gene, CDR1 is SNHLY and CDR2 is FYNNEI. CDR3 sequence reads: CASSETSGSFYEQYF. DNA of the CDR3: TGTGCCAGCAGTGAGACTAGCGGGAGCTTCTACGAGCAGTACTTC. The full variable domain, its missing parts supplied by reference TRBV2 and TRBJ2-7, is EPEVTQTPSHQVTQMGQEVILRCVPISNHLYFYWYRQILGQKVEFLVSFYNNEISEKSEIFDDQFSVERPDGSNFTLKIRSTKLEDSAMYFCASSETSGSFYEQYFGPGTRLTVT.

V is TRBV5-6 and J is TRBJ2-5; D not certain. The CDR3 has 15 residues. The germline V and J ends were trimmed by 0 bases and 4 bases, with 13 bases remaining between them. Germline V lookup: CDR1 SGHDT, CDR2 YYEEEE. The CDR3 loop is CASSLGLAEGETQYF. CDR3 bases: TGTGCCAGCAGCTTGGGTCTTGCGGAAGGAGAGACCCAGTACTTC.

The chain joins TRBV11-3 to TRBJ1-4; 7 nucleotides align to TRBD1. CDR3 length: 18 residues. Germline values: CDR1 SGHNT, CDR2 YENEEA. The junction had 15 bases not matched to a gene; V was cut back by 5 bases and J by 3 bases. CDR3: CASSPGQVKPGANEKLFF. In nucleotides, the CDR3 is TGTGCCAGCAGCCCCGGACAGGTAAAACCCGGGGCTAATGAAAAACTGTTTTTT.

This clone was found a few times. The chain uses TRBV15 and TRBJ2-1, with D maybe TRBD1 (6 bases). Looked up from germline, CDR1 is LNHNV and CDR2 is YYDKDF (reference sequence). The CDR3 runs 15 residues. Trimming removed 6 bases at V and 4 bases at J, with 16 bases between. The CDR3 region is CATSTGGLGYNEQFF. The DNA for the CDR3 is TGTGCCACCAGTACTGGGGGCCTCGGTTACAATGAGCAGTTCTTC.

The DNA of the CDR3 is TGCGCCAGCAGCCAATTAGCGGGAGAAGGGAATGAGCAGTTCTTC. Residues: CASSQLAGEGNEQFF. The V and J genes are TRBV4-1 and TRBJ2-1, with 9 bases matching TRBD2. CDR3 length equals 15 residues. CDR1 is MGHRA, CDR2 YSYEKL, per germline. J lost 7 bases, V lost 2 bases, and 6 bases had no gene match.

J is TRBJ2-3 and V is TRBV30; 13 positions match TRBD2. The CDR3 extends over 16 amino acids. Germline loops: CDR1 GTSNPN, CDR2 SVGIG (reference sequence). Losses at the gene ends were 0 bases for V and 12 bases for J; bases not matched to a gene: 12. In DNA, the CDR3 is TGTGCCTGGAGTGTACCTCGGACTAGCGGGAGCAGGGGACAGTATTTT. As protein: CAWSVPRTSGSRGQYF.

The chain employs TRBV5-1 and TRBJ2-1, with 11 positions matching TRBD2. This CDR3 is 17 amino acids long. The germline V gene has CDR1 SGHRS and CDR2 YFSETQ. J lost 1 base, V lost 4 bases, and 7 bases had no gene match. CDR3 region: CASSPTSGAGSYNEQFF. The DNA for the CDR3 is TGCGCCAGCAGCCCGACTAGCGGGGCGGGTTCCTACAATGAGCAGTTCTTC.

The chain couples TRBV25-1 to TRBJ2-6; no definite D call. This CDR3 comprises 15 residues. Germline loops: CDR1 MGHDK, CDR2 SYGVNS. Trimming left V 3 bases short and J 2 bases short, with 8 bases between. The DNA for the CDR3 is TGTGCCAGCAGTGATGGGCATGCTGGGGCCAACGTCCTGACTTTC. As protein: CASSDGHAGANVLTF.

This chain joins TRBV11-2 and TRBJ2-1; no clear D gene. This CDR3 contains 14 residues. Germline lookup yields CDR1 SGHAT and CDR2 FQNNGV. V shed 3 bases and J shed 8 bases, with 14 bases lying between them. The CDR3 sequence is CASSFGGSRDEQFF. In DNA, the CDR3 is TGTGCCAGCAGCTTCGGCGGCAGCCGGGATGAGCAGTTCTTC.

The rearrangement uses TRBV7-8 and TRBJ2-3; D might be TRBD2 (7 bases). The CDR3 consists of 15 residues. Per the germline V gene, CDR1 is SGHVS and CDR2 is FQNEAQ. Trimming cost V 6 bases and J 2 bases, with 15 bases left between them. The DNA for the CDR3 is TGTGCCAGCAGGGGAGGGGGGGACTTCACAGATACGCAGTATTTT. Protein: CASRGGGDFTDTQYF. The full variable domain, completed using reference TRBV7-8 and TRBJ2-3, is GAGVSQSPRYKVAKRGQDVALRCDPISGHVSLFWYQQALGQGPEFLTYFQNEAQLDKSGLPSDRFFAERPEGSVSTLKIQRTQQEDSAVYLCASRGGGDFTDTQYFGPGTRLTVL.

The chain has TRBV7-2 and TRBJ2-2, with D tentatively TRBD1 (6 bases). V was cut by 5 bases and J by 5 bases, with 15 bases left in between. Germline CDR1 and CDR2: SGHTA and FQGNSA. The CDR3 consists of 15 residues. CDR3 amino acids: CASSPKTGYTGELFF. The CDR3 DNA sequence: TGTGCCAGCAGCCCAAAGACAGGATATACCGGGGAGCTGTTTTTT.